These T cell receptor beta chains were read from a single sample in a study of T cells in Graves' hyperthyroidism and ophthalmopathy. TCRdb ran MiXCR on the multiplex PCR reads and lists one entry per CDR3 protein. The table shows about 350,000 distinct CDR3 sequences, with around a sixth occurring only once. Sequences were obtained from blood. Receptors were obtained from a woman aged 40-49 years with Graves' ophthalmopathy. Each CDR3 is given with its conserved first and last residue. Fields, in order: clone size, V gene, CDR3 length, D gene, J gene, CDR3 protein, CDR3 DNA. A D gene is named only where the DNA matches it firmly. Only some rows state a clone size, as once, few, many or a class for expanded clones.

>many|TRBV6-1|12|-|TRBJ1-1
CASSEVPRNAFF
TGTGCCAGCAGTGAAGTTCCTAGGAACGCTTTCTTT
>many|TRBV27|14|-|TRBJ2-2
CASSAGLNTGELFF
TGTGCCAGCAGTGCCGGACTGAACACCGGGGAGCTGTTTTTT
>many|TRBV29-1|13|-|TRBJ1-1
CSGLGGRNTEAFF
TGCAGCGGGTTAGGGGGTCGGAACACTGAAGCTTTCTTT
>many|TRBV5-1|14|-|TRBJ1-2
CASSLDGGAGGYTF
TGCGCCAGCAGCTTGGATGGGGGGGCAGGTGGCTACACCTTC
>few|TRBV6-1|12|-|TRBJ2-7
CASSGTSDEQYF
TGTGCCAGCAGCGGGACCTCAGACGAGCAGTACTTC
>many|TRBV6-2/TRBV6-3|19|TRBD2|TRBJ2-7
CASSYSGLAAGLGTYEQYF
TGTGCCAGCAGTTACTCGGGCCTAGCGGCCGGATTAGGAACCTACGAGCAGTACTTC
>many|TRBV11-2|14|-|TRBJ2-5
CASSLVPAKETQYF
TGTGCCAGCAGCTTGGTCCCAGCGAAGGAGACCCAGTACTTC
>many|TRBV28|18|TRBD2|TRBJ2-6
CASSLSSGRPAGANVLTF
TGTGCCAGCAGTTTAAGTTCCGGGAGGCCGGCTGGGGCCAACGTCCTGACTTTC
>many|TRBV11-2|13|-|TRBJ2-7
CASSAPGLYEQYF
TGTGCCAGCAGCGCGCCGGGTCTCTACGAGCAGTACTTC
>-|TRBV6-1|15|TRBD2|TRBJ2-7
CASSEGAGGPNEQYF
TGTGCCAGCAGTGAAGGGGCGGGAGGGCCCAACGAGCAGTACTTC
>many|TRBV28|15|-|TRBJ2-2
CASSPWTGRAGELFF
TGTGCCAGCAGTCCCTGGACAGGGAGGGCCGGGGAGCTGTTTTTT
>-|TRBV28|13|TRBD2|TRBJ2-7
CASLGLAGYEQYF
TGTGCCAGCTTAGGCCTAGCGGGCTACGAGCAGTACTTC
>many|TRBV12-3/TRBV12-4|14|-|TRBJ1-6
CASSLGDYNSPLHF
TGTGCCAGCAGTTTAGGGGACTATAATTCACCCCTCCACTTT
>many|TRBV4-3|15|-|TRBJ1-5
CASSQDEGSNQPQHF
TGCGCCAGCAGCCAAGACGAGGGGAGCAATCAGCCCCAGCATTTT
>many|TRBV27|14|-|TRBJ1-6
CASSLSRQHSPLHF
TGTGCCAGCAGTTTATCGAGACAGCACTCACCCCTCCACTTT
>many|TRBV3-1|18|-|TRBJ2-4
CASSQLSGQLLAKNIQYF
TGTGCCAGCAGCCAACTTTCTGGTCAGCTACTAGCCAAAAACATTCAGTACTTC
>-|TRBV2|15|-|TRBJ2-5
CASTTFEGLQETQYF
TGTGCCAGCACTACCTTCGAGGGCCTCCAAGAGACCCAGTACTTC